A single sample is the source of the 23 T cell receptor beta chains below, sequenced in a study of T-cell memory formation after mild COVID-19. TCRdb redid the calling of the 5' RACE reads with MiXCR, one entry per CDR3 protein. The sample shows some 340,000 distinct CDR3 sequences, about an eighth of them seen only once. Sequences were obtained from PBMCs or a T cell subset sorted from them (not recorded which). These receptors were collected from a man in his late teens or twenties who had mild COVID-19 (a few samples of this study predate the infection). Cell type and time point are not known.

This clonotype turned up a few times. The gene calls are TRBV9 and TRBJ2-7, with D perhaps assigned TRBD1 or TRBD2 (6 bases each). V gave up 3 bases and J gave up 0 bases, with 22 bases separating them. The CDR3 runs 18 residues. Germline CDR1 and CDR2: SGDLS and YYNGEE. CDR3 residues: CASSAAGQGPTGSYEQYV. The CDR3 DNA sequence: TGTGCCAGCAGCGCTGCGGGACAAGGGCCCACGGGCTCCTACGAGCAGTACGTC.

This clonotype has only a few counts. The chain recombines TRBV3-1 with TRBJ1-3; D might be TRBD1 (5 bases). Germline V lookup: CDR1 LGHDT, CDR2 YNNKEL (reference sequence). The V gene lost 6 bases and the J gene lost 0 bases, with 12 bases spanning the gap. The CDR3 loop spans 15 amino acids. Here the CDR3 DNA reads TGTGCCAGCAGAACCGGGACGAGCTCTGGAAACACCATATATTTT. It encodes CASRTGTSSGNTIYF.

This chain uses TRBV5-1 with TRBJ2-1, with 8 bases matching TRBD2. Germline CDR1 reads SGHRS; CDR2 reads YFSETQ. V lost 0 bases to trimming and J lost 6 bases; unmatched junction nucleotides: 2. The CDR3 totals 14 residues. CDR3 region: CASSLVGGANEQFF. The CDR3 DNA follows: TGCGCCAGCAGCTTGGTCGGGGGGGCCAATGAGCAGTTCTTC.

This clonotype came up a few times. CDR3 in DNA: TGTGCCAGCAGTACCCAGGGAGGCTACACCTTC. Amino acid sequence: CASSTQGGYTF. The rearrangement links TRBV12-3 or TRBV12-4 to TRBJ1-2; D may be TRBD1 (5 bases). The CDR3 loop spans 11 amino acids. V was shortened by 5 bases and J by 8 bases, with 9 bases between the two germline ends.

The sample holds a few counts of this clonotype. The rearrangement links TRBV6-1 to TRBJ2-7, with D perhaps assigned TRBD1 or TRBD2 (5 bases each). The V and J ends lost 6 bases and 6 bases respectively, with 18 bases between them. This CDR3 comprises 14 residues. Germline V gene lookup returns CDR1 MNHNS and CDR2 SASEGT. CDR3 coding DNA: TGTGCCAGCAGATCTACTATGGGGACCGGCGAGCAGTACTTC. Translation gives CASRSTMGTGEQYF.

The chain links TRBV5-1 to TRBJ1-3, with D hard to call. From germline, CDR1 is SGHRS and CDR2 YFSETQ. The CDR3 contains 14 residues. V was pared by 5 bases and J by 0 bases, with 9 bases between. CDR3 sequence reads: CASSSSSSGNTIYF. DNA of the CDR3: TGCGCCAGCAGTTCGTCGAGCTCTGGAAACACCATATATTTT.

This chain uses TRBV29-1 with TRBJ2-3, with D hard to call. The CDR3 consists of 12 residues. CDR1 SQVTM and CDR2 ANQGSEA come from the germline V gene. Trimming took off 4 bases at V and 0 bases at J, with 5 bases between the two ends. The CDR3 protein is CSVAGSTDTQYF. Here the CDR3 DNA reads TGCAGCGTTGCCGGGAGCACAGATACGCAGTATTTT.

The chain employs TRBV11-2 and TRBJ2-4; 8 bases agree with TRBD1. There are 16 residues in the CDR3. V was clipped by 6 bases and J by 6 bases; unmatched bases: 13. Germline V gene lookup returns CDR1 SGHAT and CDR2 FQNNGV. CDR3 sequence: CASSLTGAGIGNIQYF. The CDR3 DNA sequence: TGTGCCAGCAGTCTGACAGGGGCGGGCATAGGAAACATTCAGTACTTC. Full variable domain (remainder filled in from reference TRBV11-2 and TRBJ2-4): EAGVAQSPRYKIIEKRQSVAFWCNPISGHATLYWYQQILGQGPKLLIQFQNNGVVDDSQLPKDRFSAERLKGVDSTLKIQPAKLEDSAVYLCASSLTGAGIGNIQYFGAGTRLSVL.

This clonotype was observed a few times. This chain connects TRBV20-1 to TRBJ1-3; D call uncertain. V shed 7 bases and J shed 0 bases, with 10 bases lying between them. The germline V gene has CDR1 DFQATT and CDR2 SNEGSKA (reference sequence). CDR3 length: 13 amino acids. CDR3 coding DNA: TGCAGTGTTAGGATCGGCTCTGGAAACACCATATATTTT. Translated: CSVRIGSGNTIYF.

J is TRBJ1-2 and V is TRBV7-9, with TRBD1 matching 7 bases. J was trimmed by 0 bases and V by 6 bases; bases with no gene match: 4. The germline CDR1 and CDR2 sequences are SEHNR and FQNEAQ (reference sequence). The CDR3 spans 14 residues. The CDR3: CASSPGQTNYGYTF. DNA of the CDR3: TGTGCCAGCAGTCCGGGACAGACTAACTATGGCTACACCTTC.

The chain joins TRBV10-3 to TRBJ1-5; D perhaps matches TRBD1 (5 bases). CDR3 length: 13 amino acids. CDR1 ENHRY and CDR2 SYGVKD come from the germline V gene. The V gene lost 6 bases and the J gene lost 3 bases, with 9 bases spanning the gap. The CDR3: CAISVTDNQPQHF. CDR3 nucleotides: TGTGCCATCAGCGTGACAGACAATCAGCCCCAGCATTTT.

The CDR3 reads CASSERGPKTGATNEKLFF. Here the CDR3 DNA reads TGCGCCAGCAGCGAAAGGGGGCCGAAGACAGGGGCAACTAATGAAAAACTGTTTTTT. The chain links TRBV4-3 to TRBJ1-4; 8 nucleotides align to TRBD1. From germline, CDR1 is LGHNA and CDR2 YSLEER. The CDR3 runs to 19 residues. V gave up 5 bases and J gave up 0 bases; unmatched junction bases: 14.

The genes are TRBV4-3 and TRBJ2-1; D is unresolved. The CDR3 consists of 13 residues. Germline CDR1 reads LGHNA; CDR2 reads YSLEER. V lost 0 bases and J lost 5, with 5 bases in between. The DNA of the CDR3 is TGCGCCAGCAGCCAAGAAGTCCACAATGAGCAGTTCTTC. It specifies CASSQEVHNEQFF.

In its sample, this clonotype was seen many times. The chain has TRBV4-3 and TRBJ2-3, with 9 nucleotides matching TRBD2. Per germline, CDR1 LGHNA and CDR2 YSLEER. V lost 5 bases and J lost 6; bases outside the gene matches: 9. The CDR3 is 15 amino acids. CDR3 bases: TGCGCCAGCAGCGACGCGGGGGGGATTATGGATACGCAGTATTTT. It is translated as CASSDAGGIMDTQYF.

This clonotype has just a few counts. The chain recombines TRBV5-6 with TRBJ1-2; a possible D gene is TRBD1 (5 bases). The V end lost 4 bases, the J end lost 5 bases, and 15 bases lay between the germline ends. Looked up from germline, CDR1 is SGHDT and CDR2 is YYEEEE. The CDR3 is made up of 14 amino acids. The DNA for the CDR3 is TGTGCCAGCAGCGACGCAGGGAGGACTTATGGCTACACCTTC. Translating it yields CASSDAGRTYGYTF.

This clonotype has a handful of counts. This chain joins TRBV5-5 and TRBJ1-3; possible D gene TRBD1, 5 bases. The germline V gene has CDR1 SGHKS and CDR2 YYEKEE (reference sequence). This CDR3 comprises 15 residues. Deletions cut 1 base from V and 2 bases from J, with 10 bases between. The CDR3 here is CASSLFWDAGNTIYF. For the CDR3, the DNA is TGTGCCAGCAGCTTGTTCTGGGACGCTGGAAACACCATATATTTT.

The sample holds a few counts of this clonotype. This rearrangement joins TRBV5-4 to TRBJ1-5; possible D gene TRBD1, 6 bases. V was pared by 2 bases and J by 7 bases, with 13 bases between. CDR1 is SGHNT, CDR2 YYREEE, per germline (reference sequence). The CDR3 covers 14 residues. CDR3 DNA: TGTGCCAGCAGCTTCAACGGGGGCGGGCAGCCCCAGCATTTT. It encodes CASSFNGGGQPQHF.

Remarks on this clonotype: The junction departs from germline at one end; a sequencing error may be responsible. The rearrangement joins TRBV7-6 to TRBJ2-5, with D perhaps matching TRBD1 (6 bases). The CDR3 is 15 residues long. The germline gives CDR1 SGHVS, CDR2 FNYEAQ. CDR3 in amino acids: CASSPPIQGTETKYF. The CDR3 DNA follows: TGTGCCAGCAGCCCACCGATACAGGGTACGGAGACCAAGTACTTC.

In this sample, this clonotype turned up a few times. This rearrangement joins TRBV5-1 to TRBJ2-5; the D gene is possibly TRBD1 (6 bases). This CDR3 comprises 15 residues. Deletions cut 2 bases from V and 4 bases from J, with 15 bases between. Germline CDR1 reads SGHRS; CDR2 reads YFSETQ. CDR3 loop: CASSLQGLSRETQYF. The DNA of the CDR3 is TGCGCCAGCAGCTTACAGGGCCTTAGTAGAGAGACCCAGTACTTC.

The rearrangement joins TRBV5-1 to TRBJ2-4; tentative D call: TRBD1 (5 bases). CDR3 length: 13 amino acids. Trimming stripped 0 bases from V and 9 bases from J, with 10 bases between. Germline lookup yields CDR1 SGHRS and CDR2 YFSETQ. CDR3 DNA sequence: TGCGCCAGCAGCTTGGGTACCCAGGGCATTCAGTACTTC. It translates to CASSLGTQGIQYF.

The table lists this clonotype with a few counts. The CDR3 spells CATSRETGVGEAFF. The CDR3 DNA follows: TGTGCCACCAGCAGAGAGACAGGGGTCGGAGAAGCTTTCTTT. The chain combines TRBV15 with TRBJ1-1, with 8 bases lining up with TRBD1. Germline V gene lookup returns CDR1 LNHNV and CDR2 YYDKDF (reference sequence). This CDR3 is 14 amino acids long. V lost 0 bases to trimming and J lost 8 bases; unmatched junction nucleotides: 5.

Ten or more counts support this clonotype. The chain employs TRBV7-9 and TRBJ2-3; a possible D gene is TRBD1 (8 bases). Trimming left V 4 bases short and J 3 bases short, with 14 bases between. The length of the CDR3 is 15 residues. Per germline, CDR1 SEHNR and CDR2 FQNEAQ (reference sequence). CDR3 sequence: CASSYTGGETDTQYF. In DNA form, the CDR3 reads TGTGCCAGCAGCTACACAGGGGGGGAGACAGATACGCAGTATTTT.

The CDR3 sequence is CASGGPGQGIGELFF. The CDR3, as DNA: TGTGCCAGCGGGGGGCCGGGACAGGGTATCGGGGAGCTGTTTTTT. The chain joins TRBV2 to TRBJ2-2; the match to TRBD1 covers 9 bases. With V trimmed by 8 bases and J by 7 bases, 11 bases remained unmatched. CDR1 is SNHLY and CDR2 is FYNNEI in the germline V gene. This CDR3 contains 15 residues.